The T cell receptor (beta chain) described here comes from a study of cytomegalovirus exposure and HLA in healthy donors. Study outcomes and limitations: Association of a missense DCLRE1C variant with TCR beta V- and J-gene trimming was reported in a later analysis. Reportedly, HLA-A and HLA-B alleles of most subjects were accurately predicted from TCR beta. Common viral pathogens were later found to be apparently linked to several of the most significant clusters.

V shed 4 bases and J 3 bases; nucleotides not matched to a gene: 6. The CDR3 sequence is 15 residues long. Germline V gene lookup returns CDR1 SGHRS and CDR2 YFSETQ. 60 Vbeta and 13 Jbeta primers were used in PCR. The table came from immunoSEQ multiplex PCR; TCRdb's copy has only in-frame clones and leaves some out. Of approximately 240,000 clones listed, 70% to 85% are singletons. Though nominally healthy at sampling, donors likely had unrecorded immune exposures. Note on this clone: As yet, its antigen is unknown.

The genes are TRBV5-1 and TRBJ2-1, with 8 positions matching TRBD1. The receptor comes from a woman between 40 and 50 years old in good health and CMV-seronegative. Specimen: PBMCs. CDR3 sequence reads: CASSPGQGLYNEQFF. DNA for the CDR3: TGCGCCAGCAGCCCCGGACAGGGTCTCTACAATGAGCAGTTCTTC.